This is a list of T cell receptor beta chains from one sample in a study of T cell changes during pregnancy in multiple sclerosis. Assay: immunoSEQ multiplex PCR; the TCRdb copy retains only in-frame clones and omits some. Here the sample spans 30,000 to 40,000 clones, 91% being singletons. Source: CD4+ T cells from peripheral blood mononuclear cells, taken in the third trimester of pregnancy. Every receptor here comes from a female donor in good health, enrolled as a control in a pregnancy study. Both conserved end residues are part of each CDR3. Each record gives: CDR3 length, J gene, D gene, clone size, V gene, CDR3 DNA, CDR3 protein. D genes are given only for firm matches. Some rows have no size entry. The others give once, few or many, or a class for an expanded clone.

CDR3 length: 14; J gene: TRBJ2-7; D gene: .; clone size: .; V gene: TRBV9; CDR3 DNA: TGTGCCAGCAGCACTCGACCGATGAGAGGCGAGCAGTACTTC; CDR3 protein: CASSTRPMRGEQYF
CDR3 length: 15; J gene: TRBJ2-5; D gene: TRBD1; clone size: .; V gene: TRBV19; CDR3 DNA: TGTGCCAGTAGCAGACTAACAGGGGGCGGAGAGACCCAGTACTTC; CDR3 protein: CASSRLTGGGETQYF
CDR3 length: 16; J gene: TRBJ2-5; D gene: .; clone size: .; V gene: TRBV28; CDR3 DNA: TGTGCCAGCAGACCGGTTGGGGCCACAGGTTGGGAGACCCAGTACTTC; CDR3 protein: CASRPVGATGWETQYF
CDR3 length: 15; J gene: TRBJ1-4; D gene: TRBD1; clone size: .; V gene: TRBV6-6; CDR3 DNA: TGTGCCAGCAGTACCGAGAAGGGGGCGCATGGAAAACTGTTTTTT; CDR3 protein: CASSTEKGAHGKLFF
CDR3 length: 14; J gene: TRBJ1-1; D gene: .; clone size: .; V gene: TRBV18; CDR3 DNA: TGTGCCAGCTCCCCGTTTGGGGCGAACACTGAAGCTTTCTTT; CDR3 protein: CASSPFGANTEAFF
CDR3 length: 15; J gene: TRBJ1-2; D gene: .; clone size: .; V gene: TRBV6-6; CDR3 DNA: TGTGCCAGCAGACAAGCAGGGGCCTCTAACTATGGCTACACCTTC; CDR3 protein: CASRQAGASNYGYTF
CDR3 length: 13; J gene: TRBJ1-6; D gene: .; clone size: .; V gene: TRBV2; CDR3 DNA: TGTGCCAGCAGCGCTTCCCTAAATTCACCCCTCCACTTT; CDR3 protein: CASSASLNSPLHF
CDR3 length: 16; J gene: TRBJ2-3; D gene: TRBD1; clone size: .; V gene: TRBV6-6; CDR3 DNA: TGTGCCAGCAGTCGACAGGGTTCCCCTCTCACAGATACGCAGTATTTT; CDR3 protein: CASSRQGSPLTDTQYF
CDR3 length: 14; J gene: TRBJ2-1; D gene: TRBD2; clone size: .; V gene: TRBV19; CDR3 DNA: TGTGCCAGTAGGTGGGGCGGGGGTTTAGGTGAGCAGTTCTTC; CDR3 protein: CASRWGGGLGEQFF
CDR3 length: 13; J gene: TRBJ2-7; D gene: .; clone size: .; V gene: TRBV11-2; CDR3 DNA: TGTGCCAGCAGCTTAGCCGGGAACTACGAGCAGTACTTC; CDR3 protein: CASSLAGNYEQYF
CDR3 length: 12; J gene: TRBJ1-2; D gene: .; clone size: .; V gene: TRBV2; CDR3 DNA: TGTGCCAGCAGCGGAGCTAACTATGGCTACACCTTC; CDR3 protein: CASSGANYGYTF
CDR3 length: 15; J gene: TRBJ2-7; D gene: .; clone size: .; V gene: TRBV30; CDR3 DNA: TGTGCCTGGAGTGCTGGCGGGGTTAGCTCCTACGAGCAGTACTTC; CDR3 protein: CAWSAGGVSSYEQYF
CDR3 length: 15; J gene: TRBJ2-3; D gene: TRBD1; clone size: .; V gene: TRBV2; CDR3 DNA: TGTGCCAGCAGGGGACAGGGGGCTGCGCCAGATACGCAGTATTTT; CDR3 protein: CASRGQGAAPDTQYF
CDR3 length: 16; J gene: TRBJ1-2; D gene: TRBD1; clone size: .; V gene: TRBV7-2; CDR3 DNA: TGTGCCAGCAGCTTTCGACGTGGAGGGGGCACCGCTGGCTACACCTTC; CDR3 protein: CASSFRRGGGTAGYTF
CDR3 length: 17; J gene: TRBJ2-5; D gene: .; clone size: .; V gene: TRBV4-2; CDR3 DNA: TGTGCCAGCAGCCAAGCTTATAACAGGGGGAGGGAAGAGACCCAGTACTTC; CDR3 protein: CASSQAYNRGREETQYF
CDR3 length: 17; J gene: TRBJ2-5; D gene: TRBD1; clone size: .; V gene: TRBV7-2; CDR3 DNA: TGTGCCAGCAGGCCCGGAGCGGCAGGGGGTTTTTCGGAGACCCAGTACTTC; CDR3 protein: CASRPGAAGGFSETQYF
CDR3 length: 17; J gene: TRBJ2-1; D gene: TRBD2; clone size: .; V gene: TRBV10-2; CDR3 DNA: TGCGCCAGCACCAACTTAATGACTAGCGGGGCCTACAATGAGCAGTTCTTC; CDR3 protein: CASTNLMTSGAYNEQFF
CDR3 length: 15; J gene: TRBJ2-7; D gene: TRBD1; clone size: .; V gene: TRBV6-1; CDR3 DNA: TGTGCCAGCAGAAGACCGGGACAGGGGGCGTACGAGCAGTACTTC; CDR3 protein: CASRRPGQGAYEQYF
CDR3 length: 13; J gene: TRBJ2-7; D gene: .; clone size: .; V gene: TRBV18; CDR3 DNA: TGTGCCAGCTCACTCACTTCAGGGGCCGAGCAGTACTTC; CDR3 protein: CASSLTSGAEQYF
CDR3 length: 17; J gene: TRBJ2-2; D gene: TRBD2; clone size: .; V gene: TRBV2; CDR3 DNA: TGTGCCAGCAGTGAATCGGGCGGGGGGGCCGGCACCGGGGAGCTGTTTTTT; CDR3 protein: CASSESGGGAGTGELFF
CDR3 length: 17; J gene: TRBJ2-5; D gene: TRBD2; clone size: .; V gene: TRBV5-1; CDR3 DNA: TGCGCCAGCAGCCGGGGACTAGCGGCAGGGGAGGCGGAGACCCAGTACTTC; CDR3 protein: CASSRGLAAGEAETQYF
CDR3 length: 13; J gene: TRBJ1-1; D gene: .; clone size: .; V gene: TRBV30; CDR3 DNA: TGTGCCTGGAGCGGGACACTGAACACTGAAGCTTTCTTT; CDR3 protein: CAWSGTLNTEAFF
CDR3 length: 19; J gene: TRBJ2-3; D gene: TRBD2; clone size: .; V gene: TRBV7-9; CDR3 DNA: TGTGCCAGCAGCGCGCCCGGCGGAAGGCGGGAGGGCCGGGGGGATACGCAGTATTTT; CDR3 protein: CASSAPGGRREGRGDTQYF
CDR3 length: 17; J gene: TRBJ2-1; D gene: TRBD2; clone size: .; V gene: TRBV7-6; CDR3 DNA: TGTGCCAGCAGCCAGACGCTAGCGGGAGGTGTTTGGAATGAGCAGTTCTTC; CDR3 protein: CASSQTLAGGVWNEQFF
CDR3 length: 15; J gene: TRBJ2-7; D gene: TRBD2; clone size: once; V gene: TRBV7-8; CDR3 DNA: TGTGCCAGCAGCTGGGCACTAGCGGAGGGCTACGAGCAGTACTTC; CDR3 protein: CASSWALAEGYEQYF
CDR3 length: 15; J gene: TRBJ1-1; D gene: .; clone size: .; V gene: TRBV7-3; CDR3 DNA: TGTGCCAGCAGCTTAATCCCCGGGAGGCAGACTGAAGCTTTCTTT; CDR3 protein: CASSLIPGRQTEAFF
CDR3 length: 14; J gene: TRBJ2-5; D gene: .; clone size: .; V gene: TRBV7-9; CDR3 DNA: TGTGCCAGCAACACCCGCGGGGTTGAAGAGACCCAGTACTTC; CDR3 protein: CASNTRGVEETQYF
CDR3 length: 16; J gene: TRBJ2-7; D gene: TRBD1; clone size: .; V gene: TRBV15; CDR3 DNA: TGTGCCACCAGCAGAGAAATGGGGACAGGGGTCTACGAGCAGTACTTC; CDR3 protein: CATSREMGTGVYEQYF
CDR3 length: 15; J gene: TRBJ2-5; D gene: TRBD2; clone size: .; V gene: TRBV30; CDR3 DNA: TGTGCCTGGAGTCGGACTAGCGGAAACCAAGAGACCCAGTACTTC; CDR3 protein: CAWSRTSGNQETQYF
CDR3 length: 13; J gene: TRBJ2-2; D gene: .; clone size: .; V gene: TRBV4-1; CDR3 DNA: TGCGCCAGCACCCCCTCGCTATCCGGGGAGCTGTTTTTT; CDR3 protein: CASTPSLSGELFF
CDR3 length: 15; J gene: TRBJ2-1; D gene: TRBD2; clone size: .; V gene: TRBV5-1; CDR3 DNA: TGCGCCAGCAGCTCGGGGGGGTCCCCTGGGAATGAGCAGTTCTTC; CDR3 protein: CASSSGGSPGNEQFF
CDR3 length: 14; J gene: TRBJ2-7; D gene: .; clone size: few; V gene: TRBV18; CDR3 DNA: TGTGCCAGCTCACCGGGTCCTCAGGGGAGCGAGCAGTACTTC; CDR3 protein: CASSPGPQGSEQYF
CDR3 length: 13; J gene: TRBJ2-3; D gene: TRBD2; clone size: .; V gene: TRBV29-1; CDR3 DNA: TGCAGCGTTGTCGGGGGGGGTTCAGATACGCAGTATTTT; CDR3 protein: CSVVGGGSDTQYF
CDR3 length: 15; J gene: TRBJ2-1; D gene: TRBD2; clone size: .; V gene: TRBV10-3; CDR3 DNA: TGTGCCATCACCGCGAGGACTAGCTCTGGCAATGAGCAGTTCTTC; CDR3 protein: CAITARTSSGNEQFF
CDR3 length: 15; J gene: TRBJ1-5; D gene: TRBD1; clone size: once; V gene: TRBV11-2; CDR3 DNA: TGTGCCAGCAGCTTAGGGACAGGGGCGTTTCAGCCCCAGCATTTT; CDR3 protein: CASSLGTGAFQPQHF
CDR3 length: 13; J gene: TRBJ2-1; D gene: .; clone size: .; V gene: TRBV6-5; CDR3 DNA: TGTGCCAGCAGTTACTCCCGGGAGACTGAGCAGTTCTTC; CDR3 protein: CASSYSRETEQFF
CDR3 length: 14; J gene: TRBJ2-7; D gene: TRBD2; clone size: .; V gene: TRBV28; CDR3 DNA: TGTGCCAGCAGTTCCCTAGCGGGAGGTGGCGAGCAGTACTTC; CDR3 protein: CASSSLAGGGEQYF
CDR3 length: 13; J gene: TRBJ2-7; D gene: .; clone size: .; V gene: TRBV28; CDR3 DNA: TGTGCCAGCAGTTCGGGACTCACCTACGAGCAGTACTTC; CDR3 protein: CASSSGLTYEQYF
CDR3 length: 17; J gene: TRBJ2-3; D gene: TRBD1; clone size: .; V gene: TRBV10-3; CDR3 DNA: TGTGCCATCAGTGAGTCGATCGGGACAGGGATCACAGATACGCAGTATTTT; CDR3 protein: CAISESIGTGITDTQYF
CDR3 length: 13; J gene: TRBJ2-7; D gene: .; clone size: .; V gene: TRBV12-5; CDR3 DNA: TGTGCTAGTGGTTTAGACCGGGTCTACGAGCAGTACTTC; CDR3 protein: CASGLDRVYEQYF
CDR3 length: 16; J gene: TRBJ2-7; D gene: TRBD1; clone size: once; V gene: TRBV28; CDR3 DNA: TGTGCCAGCAGCCCTGAGACAGGGGCCGCAACCTACGAGCAGTACTTC; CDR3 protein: CASSPETGAATYEQYF
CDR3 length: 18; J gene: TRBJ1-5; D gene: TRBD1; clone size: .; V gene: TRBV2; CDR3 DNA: TGTGCCAGCAGTGATTTGGGACAGGGGCGCCTTAGCAATCAGCCCCAGCATTTT; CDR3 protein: CASSDLGQGRLSNQPQHF
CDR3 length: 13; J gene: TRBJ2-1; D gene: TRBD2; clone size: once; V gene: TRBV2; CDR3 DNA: TGTGCCAGCAGTAGCGGGGTTTACAATGAGCAGTTCTTC; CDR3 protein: CASSSGVYNEQFF
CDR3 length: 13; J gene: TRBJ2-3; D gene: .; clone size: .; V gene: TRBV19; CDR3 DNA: TGTGCCAGTAGTATCGCGGGGTCAGATACGCAGTATTTT; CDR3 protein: CASSIAGSDTQYF
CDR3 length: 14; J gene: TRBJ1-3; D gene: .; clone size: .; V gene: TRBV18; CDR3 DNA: TGTGCCAGCGCCCGACAGCTCTCTGGAAACACCATATATTTT; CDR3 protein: CASARQLSGNTIYF
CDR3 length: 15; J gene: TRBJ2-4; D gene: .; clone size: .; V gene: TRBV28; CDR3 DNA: TGTGCCAGCAGTTTACGGGTCGGGATCGGAAACATTCAGTACTTC; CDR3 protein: CASSLRVGIGNIQYF
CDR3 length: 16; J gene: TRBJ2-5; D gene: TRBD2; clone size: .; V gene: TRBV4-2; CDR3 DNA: TGTGCCAGCAGCCAGGGACTAGCGGGGGGTCAAGAGACCCAGTACTTC; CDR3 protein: CASSQGLAGGQETQYF
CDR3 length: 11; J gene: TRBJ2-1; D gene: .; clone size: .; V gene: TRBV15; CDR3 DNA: TGTGCCACCAGCGTAGAAAATGAGCAGTTCTTC; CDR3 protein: CATSVENEQFF
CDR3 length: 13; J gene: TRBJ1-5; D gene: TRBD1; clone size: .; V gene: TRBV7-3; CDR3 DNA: TGTGCCAGCAGCTTAGACAGGGGGCAGCCCCAGCATTTT; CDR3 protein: CASSLDRGQPQHF
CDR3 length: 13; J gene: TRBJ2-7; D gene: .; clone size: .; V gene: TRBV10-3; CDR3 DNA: TGTGCCATCAGTGTTCAGGGGACCTACGAGCAGTACTTC; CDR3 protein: CAISVQGTYEQYF
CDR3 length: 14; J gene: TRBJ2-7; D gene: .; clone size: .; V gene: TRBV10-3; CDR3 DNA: TGTGCCATCAGTGAGTCCCGGGGAATCTACGAGCAGTACTTC; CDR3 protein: CAISESRGIYEQYF
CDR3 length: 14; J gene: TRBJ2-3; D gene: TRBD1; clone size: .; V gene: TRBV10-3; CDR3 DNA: TGTGCCATCAGACAGGGGGCAGTAGCAGATACGCAGTATTTT; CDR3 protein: CAIRQGAVADTQYF
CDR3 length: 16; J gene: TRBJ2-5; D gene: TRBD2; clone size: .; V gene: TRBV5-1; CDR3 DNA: TGCGCCAGCACCCTGGCCAGCGGGGGGGCCGGGGAGACCCAGTACTTC; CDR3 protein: CASTLASGGAGETQYF
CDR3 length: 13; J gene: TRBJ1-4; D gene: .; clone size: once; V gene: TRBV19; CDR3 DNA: TGTGCCAGCAATTCCAGGGGTGATGAAAAACTGTTTTTT; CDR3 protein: CASNSRGDEKLFF
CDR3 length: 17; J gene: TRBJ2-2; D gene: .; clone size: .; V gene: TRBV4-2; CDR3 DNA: TGTGCCAGCAGCCAAGAGGGCGGGTTGGCGAACACCGGGGAGCTGTTTTTT; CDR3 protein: CASSQEGGLANTGELFF
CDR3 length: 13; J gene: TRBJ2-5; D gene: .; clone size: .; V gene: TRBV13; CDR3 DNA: TGTGCCAGCAGCTTAATCTTTGAAGAGACCCAGTACTTC; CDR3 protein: CASSLIFEETQYF
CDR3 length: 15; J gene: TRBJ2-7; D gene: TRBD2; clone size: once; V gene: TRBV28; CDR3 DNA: TGTGCCAGCAGAGCAAGCGGGAGAAACCCCAACGAGCAGTACTTC; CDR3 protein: CASRASGRNPNEQYF
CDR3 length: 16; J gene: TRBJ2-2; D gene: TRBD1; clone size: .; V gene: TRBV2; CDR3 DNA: TGTGCCAGCAGTGGCGGACAGGTGACCGTCACCGGGGAGCTGTTTTTT; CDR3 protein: CASSGGQVTVTGELFF
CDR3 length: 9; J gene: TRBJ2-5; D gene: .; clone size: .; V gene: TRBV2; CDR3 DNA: TGTGCCGCGCCGGAGACCCAGTACTTC; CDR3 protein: CAAPETQYF
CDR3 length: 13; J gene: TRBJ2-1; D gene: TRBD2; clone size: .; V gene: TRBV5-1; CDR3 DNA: TGCGCCAGCACCGGCGGTAGCGGGGATGAGCAGTTCTTC; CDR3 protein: CASTGGSGDEQFF